This T cell receptor (beta chain) was identified during a study of T cell responses to AZD1222 COVID-19 vaccine. Study results and limitations: Donors, mostly white British, included more females; clonal diversity was possibly underestimated. Repertoires were sampled only after the peak T cell response. Among spike-specific TCRs, nearly half reportedly target unmutated variant regions.

In the case of this clone: The antigen remains unidentified.

CDR3 length: 13 amino acids. The germline V gene has CDR1 MDHEN and CDR2 SYDVKM. V was trimmed by 8 bases and J by 6 bases, leaving 13 bases between them. Profiled with immunoSEQ multiplex PCR; TCRdb holds only in-frame clones, not every one. In the table there are over 150,000 clones, about 92% of which are singletons. This clonotype was sampled from an adult in good health. This sample comprised peripheral blood, obtained on day 0 of AZD1222 vaccination. The genes are TRBV28 and TRBJ2-2, with a tentative D call TRBD1 (6 bases). In nucleotides, the CDR3 is TGTGCCAGCCTGATGGGGGCGGCCGGGGAGCTGTTTTTT. Translating it yields CASLMGAAGELFF.